This T cell receptor beta chain originates from a study of blood T cell repertoires in COVID-19 (TCRdb year 2020). About the full investigation: The collaborator samples originated in the United States, Italy and Spain and spanned the acute and convalescent phases of COVID-19. The material from the prospective study consisted of cDNA or gDNA derived from T cells, B-cell-depleted T cells, or PBMCs. The dataset comprised deeply sampled blood TCRbeta repertoires from subjects exposed to, actively infected with, or recovered from COVID-19. The repertoires were released in a freely available public database meant as a resource for research on the immune response to SARS-CoV-2. Samples came from the ongoing ImmuneRACE study (first 160 participants) plus 1,254 subjects from 6 global collaborators. A de-identified subject ID, COVID-19 status, age in years and sex were almost always included in the sample metadata. Where HLA class I and class II types were available, the types were taken from metadata supplied by the sample provider, not from assay-based typing.

There are a few counts of this clone. What antigen it recognizes has not been identified. No clone much larger than this one lies a single base away; base qualities are absent. TCRbeta CDR3 regions were amplified from genomic DNA using the immunoSEQ Assay, a bias-controlled multiplex PCR. In the paper's pipeline: The number of nucleated cells in each sample was estimated by amplification of reference gene primers within the assay. Sequence reads were collapsed and filtered to measure the absolute abundance of every unique TCRbeta CDR3 rearrangement. For each sample, productive Simpson clonality was calculated as the square root of Simpson's diversity index over productive rearrangements. TCRdb limited this immuneACCESS table to in-frame rearrangements with V and J called. A share of clones is missing; checked studies link under half to unresolved V genes, and the rest is unexplained. V and J calls and clone size are given by that table; D and trimming were obtained from the DNA. Within this sample are roughly 150,000 clones, with roughly four fifths of them counted one time only. The ten largest clones capture roughly 10% of the sample.

Each collaborating institution followed its own protocols to collect whole blood in K2EDTA tubes. For TCRbeta analysis, collaborators shipped samples in one of three forms: frozen whole blood, isolated PBMCs, or DNA extracted from either of those sample types. Study-wide findings and limitations: The amount of clinical and demographic metadata varied by source and participant and was provided uncurated.

From the cysteine up to the phenylalanine, the CDR3 has a length of 16 residues. Here the CDR3 DNA is all that survives: 48 bases in frame from base 1. For CDR1 and CDR2, the germline V gene lists SGHVS and FNYEAQ. The junction shows trimming of 5 bases on V and 4 bases on J, plus 18 bases between the germline ends. The source is a human donor in a cohort sampled during active COVID-19. In this chain, TRBV7-6 is recombined with TRBJ1-3, with the D gene uncertain. The sequencing sample was made of peripheral blood. The encoded CDR3 is CASSPTPPRRGNTIYF. The sequenced DNA: TGTGCCAGCAGCCCTACACCACCCCGGCGGGGAAACACCATATATTTT.